What follows describes a single T cell receptor beta chain. Produced via immunoSEQ multiplex PCR; TCRdb's table is partial and in-frame only. Altogether about 170,000 clones are present, 65% to 80% being singletons, with the ten largest covering roughly 19%. The CDR3 contains 14 residues. The germline V gene encodes CDR1 MGHRA and CDR2 YSYEKL. Trimming stripped 4 bases from V and 11 bases from J, with 20 bases between. This specimen comes from a study of blood T cell repertoires in COVID-19. Study-wide context: All recovered Cohort 3 donors got two negative PCRs, got clearance, or saw symptom resolution.

The participants were between roughly 18 and 100 years old and came from under 25 US areas. This chain uses TRBV4-1 with TRBJ1-1; perhaps TRBD1 as D (5 bases). The sequencing sample was made of PBMCs or T cells enriched from blood (not recorded which). The sequence was collected from a woman in her seventies in a cohort exposed to, infected with or recovered from COVID-19 (not recorded which). The CDR3 is CASSLLEGLGMAFF. The CDR3 DNA reads as TGCGCCAGCAGCCTTTTGGAGGGGTTGGGTATGGCTTTCTTT.